This TCR beta chain was obtained from a study of cytomegalovirus exposure and HLA in healthy donors (dated by TCRdb to the late 2010s). A note on the overall study: In an earlier analysis of 450 to 750 of the donors, 250 to 350 Gb of sequence data and 90 million to 130 million unique TCR beta sequences from 150 million to 200 million T cells were reported. Approximately 310 gigabases of sequencing data and around 85 million unique TCR sequences made up an early release that covered 500 to 650 HLA-typed donors. Among the approximately 400 genotyped donors, about 85% belonged to the genetic ancestry cluster associated with self-reported Caucasian donors. The study was designed to test whether signatures of past pathogen exposure could be identified by cataloging public T cell receptors. Using immunosequencing, the study profiled T cell repertoires from 666 subjects and related those repertoires to cytomegalovirus serostatus. In addition to the first cohort of 666 subjects, a separate validation cohort of approximately 120 different subjects was used. To predict cytomegalovirus infection status, the study brought together high-throughput TCR immunosequencing, statistical association of individual TCRs with disease status, and machine learning. In a later analysis, previously published TCR beta repertoires from 600 to 850 donors were re-analyzed and high-resolution HLA genotyping was added so that TCR occurrence patterns could be studied. In the later analysis, no new phenotypic data were used to find candidate immune exposures; instead, reliance was placed on TCR beta sequences and their occurrence across donors. To decide whether each TCR beta V gene segment behaved as functional or pseudogenic, an earlier analysis of 587 of the donors relied on high-throughput TCR beta sequencing. Donor age, sex, ethnicity and CMV serostatus were compiled together with the repertoire data. A later genetic analysis used genome-wide SNP genotypes for about three fifths of the 666 donors, treating that subset as a discovery cohort. Every repertoire in the discovery cohort had been generated on one and the same sequencing platform. HLA typing covered class I and class II loci at four-digit resolution. The number of typed donors differed by locus: about 620-630 for A, B, C, DRB1 and DQB1; approximately 520 for DQA1; 606 for DPA1; and 400 to 480 for DPB1. Four to six DR-DQ haplotypes were handled as single units for association and clustering, since linkage in the cohort was strong. On average, 235,054 unique TCR beta nucleotide sequences were sequenced per donor among 398 genotyped donors of the cohort, with roughly 20% of those sequences being non-productive.

The germline V gene yields SGHVS for CDR1 and FNYEAQ for CDR2. The germline ends are 16 bases apart after V is trimmed by 0 bases and J by 4 bases. The CDR3 runs 17 amino acids, cysteine and phenylalanine included. Left in the record is the CDR3 DNA by itself, 51 bases read in frame from the first base. Library creation used the immunoSEQ multiplex PCR assay. A mixture of 60 forward primers for TCR Vbeta segments and 13 reverse primers for TCR Jbeta segments was used in the multiplex PCR. The CDR3 region of rearranged TCR beta genes was amplified from genomic DNA by a multiplex PCR assay. The amplified TCR beta libraries were sequenced on the Illumina HiSeq System as 87-base-pair reads. Per the source publication's procedure: A later analysis counted approximately 74 million unique TCR beta chains across the 670 or so repertoires, and some 11 million of these chains were shared by at least two donors. Raw reads were error-corrected and collapsed into unique sequences by a nearest-neighbor algorithm in which closely related sequences were merged to remove PCR and sequencing errors. Alignment of CDR3 sequences to IMGT reference sequences was used to assign V, D and J gene segments. Each retained sequence needed at least a six-nucleotide match to both a V gene segment and a J gene segment. Rearrangements were called productive when the CDR3 lacked stop codons and stayed in frame with V and J; all others were non-productive. Following IMGT convention, CDR3 was defined as the stretch from the second conserved V-encoded cysteine up to the conserved J-encoded phenylalanine. Sequences without an unambiguous match to a single V gene segment were excluded from the earlier analysis of about 600 of the donors. An earlier analysis of 587 of the donors classified V segments as functional when productive rearrangements were above 56.7% and as segregating when the standard deviation between donors was above 5%. To diagnose cytomegalovirus status from the catalog of TCR beta chain sequences, a statistical classification framework was built. A later analysis assigned V and J genes by comparing TCR nucleotide sequences with IMGT/GENE-DB human TR gene sequences. In a later analysis, CDR3 sequences and most-parsimonious VDJ recombination scenarios were assigned using the TCRdist pipeline. In a later analysis, each TCR beta chain was defined by its CDR3 amino acid sequence together with its V-gene family, and reads without a unique V-gene family were excluded. In a later analysis, fewer than 650 highly shared, low-generation-probability nucleotide sequences were removed to address suspected cross-contamination and a sequencing artifact. In a later analysis, a clonal expansion index was calculated for each public chain from normalized within-repertoire ranks of inferred template counts. Generation probabilities in a later analysis came from a VDJ recombination model fitted to out-of-frame rearrangements, and those results were checked against IGoR. In a later analysis, TCR-TCR, TCR-HLA and TCR-CMV co-occurrence was scored with hypergeometric tests, and a repertoire-size bias correction was applied to TCR pairs. In a later analysis, false discovery rates were estimated by permuting HLA or CMV assignments 20 times. In a later analysis, co-occurring TCRs were grouped with DBSCAN, and TCRdist sequence similarity was added when clustering was performed within HLA-allele-positive subsets. Co-occurrence clustering excluded repertoires with fewer than 30,000 or more than 120,000 public chains, plus five with anomalous nucleotide sharing. TCRdb carries this immuneACCESS record with in-frame sequences only. Its versions omit some clonotypes, under half of them owing to an unresolved V gene in the studies checked, with the rest unexplained. That table furnishes V, J and clone size, whereas the DNA furnished D and trimming. The sample table lists 150,000 to 200,000 clones, around 78% of them with a count of one. The ten top clones hold around 1% of the sample.

Study-wide conclusions, independent of this receptor: Broadly in line with IMGT annotations, most TCR beta V segments showed up in productive rearrangements about 87% or about 30% of the time in an earlier analysis of approximately 640 of the donors. An association between a missense DCLRE1C variant and V-gene and J-gene trimming of TCR beta chains was found in a later genetic analysis and replicated in an independent cohort. Because counts were too low, roughly 18 rarely observed V segments, including chromosome 9 orphons, were left out of the earlier analysis of a few hundred of the donors. While some public TCRs were present in many individuals, most TCR sequences turned up only very rarely across donors. The sequencing pipeline was judged likely to have produced a cluster of highly shared sequence variants as a technical artifact. CMV serostatus was the only immune exposure information available for the cohort. This cohort had only TCR beta chains sequenced, and the lack of alpha or paired-chain data limited which features could be detected. The presence/absence analyses assumed that sequencing depth was roughly uniform across donors, and that assumption may not be true. The classifier was reported to diagnose cytomegalovirus status with high specificity and sensitivity in both the original and validation cohorts. A later analysis associated about 16,000 TCR beta sequences with specific HLA alleles at a false discovery rate of 0.05. In a later analysis, TCR association rates were found to vary across HLA loci, with the most associated TCRs seen for DRB1 alleles and the fewest for HLA-C alleles. A later genetic analysis reported fewer N-insertions in productive TCRs among donors in an Asian-associated ancestry cluster than the roughly 620-donor mean. In a later analysis, HLA-associated TCR beta chains were found to be more clonally expanded and to have lower generation probabilities than equally common non-associated chains. In vitro tests confirmed that a few of the cytomegalovirus-associated TCR beta chains recognize cytomegalovirus antigens. Correlated functional status among segregating V segments might reflect linkage disequilibrium, but an unknown experimental factor could not be ruled out. In a later analysis, several top co-occurrence clusters were reported to appear linked to parvovirus B19, influenza, CMV and Epstein-Barr virus. According to the authors, the approach could potentially be generalized to other disease states and immunological phenotypes. Because HLA typing was unavailable for some donors at each locus, only the typed subset was used in association tests. According to a later analysis, most CMV-associated TCR beta chains appeared to be HLA-restricted, and the HLA associations seemed to be driven largely by CMV exposure. In the study, about 150 TCR beta chains were listed as associated with cytomegalovirus. A further reported finding was that TCR beta sequences accurately predicted the HLA-A and HLA-B alleles for most subjects in the first cohort. When HLA alleles, especially DR and DQ, strongly co-occurred, attributing TCR associations to individual alleles was difficult. The 87-base-pair reads could not distinguish some IMGT-functional V segments, including TRBV6-2 and TRBV6-3, so those segments were excluded.

This clone was found once. What antigen it recognizes has not been identified. Per-base qualities were not stored, and no clone one base away is much larger. The cohort comprised 550 to 700 healthy bone marrow donors. At the time of sampling, every cohort member was nominally healthy, though immune exposures that went unrecorded were likely present. The donor tested CMV seronegative and was one of the 352 seronegative cohort members. A peripheral blood sample was collected from each donor, and TCR beta sequencing was performed on peripheral blood mononuclear cells. Genomic DNA extraction from the blood cell samples was performed with the Qiagen DNeasy Blood Extraction Kit.

The sequencing sample was made of PBMCs. The receptor was isolated from a woman aged 40 to 50 in good health and CMV-seronegative. The sequence links TRBV7-6 to TRBJ1-3; D gene: possibly TRBD1, on 5 matching bases. The CDR3 loop reads CASSLARRGNAGNTIYF. At the DNA level, the sequence is TGTGCCAGCAGCTTAGCGCGGCGGGGCAACGCCGGAAACACCATATATTTT.